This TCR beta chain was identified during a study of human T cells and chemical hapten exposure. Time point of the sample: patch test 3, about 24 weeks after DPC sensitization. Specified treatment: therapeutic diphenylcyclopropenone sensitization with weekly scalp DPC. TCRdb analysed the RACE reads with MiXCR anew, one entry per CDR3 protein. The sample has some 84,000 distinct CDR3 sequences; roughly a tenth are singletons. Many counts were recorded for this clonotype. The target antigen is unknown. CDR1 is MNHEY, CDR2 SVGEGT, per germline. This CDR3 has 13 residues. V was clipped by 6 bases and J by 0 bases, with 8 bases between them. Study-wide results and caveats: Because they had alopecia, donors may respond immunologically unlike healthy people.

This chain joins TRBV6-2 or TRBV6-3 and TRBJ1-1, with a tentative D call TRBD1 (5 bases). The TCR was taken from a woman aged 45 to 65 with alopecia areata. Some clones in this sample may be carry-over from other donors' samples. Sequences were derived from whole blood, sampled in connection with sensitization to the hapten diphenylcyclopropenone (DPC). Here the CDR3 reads CASRQGLNTEAFF. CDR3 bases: TGTGCCAGCAGGCAGGGCCTGAACACTGAAGCTTTCTTT.